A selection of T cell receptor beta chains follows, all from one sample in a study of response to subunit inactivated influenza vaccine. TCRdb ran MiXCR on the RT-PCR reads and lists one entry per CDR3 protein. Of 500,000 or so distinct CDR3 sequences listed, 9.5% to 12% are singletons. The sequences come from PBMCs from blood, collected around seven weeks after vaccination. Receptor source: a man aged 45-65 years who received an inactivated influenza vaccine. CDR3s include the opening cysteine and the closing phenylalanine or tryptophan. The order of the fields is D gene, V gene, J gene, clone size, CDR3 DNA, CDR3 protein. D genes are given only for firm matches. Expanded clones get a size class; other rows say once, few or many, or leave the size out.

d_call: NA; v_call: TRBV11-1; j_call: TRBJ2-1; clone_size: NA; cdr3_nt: TGTGCCAGCAGCTTATCTTCCCGGCCCCCTCGGGACGGAGACAATGAGCAGTTCTTC; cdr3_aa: CASSLSSRPPRDGDNEQFF
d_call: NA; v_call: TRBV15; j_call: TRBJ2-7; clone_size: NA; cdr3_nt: TGTGCCACCAGCGAGAGGGGGCGATTAGCGGGAAGCTACGAGCAGTACTTC; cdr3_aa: CATSERGRLAGSYEQYF
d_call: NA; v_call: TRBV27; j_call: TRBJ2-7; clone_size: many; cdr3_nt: TGTGCCAGCAGTTTGGACTCCAGCTCGTGGGACGAGCAGTACTTC; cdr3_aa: CASSLDSSSWDEQYF
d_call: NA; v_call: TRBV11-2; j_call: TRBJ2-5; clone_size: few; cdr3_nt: TGTGCCAGCAGCCTCACCTGGAAGCGCGGGGTTTCGAGGGCCCAGTACTTC; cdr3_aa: CASSLTWKRGVSRAQYF
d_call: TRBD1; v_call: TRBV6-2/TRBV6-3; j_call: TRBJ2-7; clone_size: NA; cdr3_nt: TGTGCCAGCAGACTCGACCCCGGGACAGGGGCCTACGAGCAGTACTTC; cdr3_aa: CASRLDPGTGAYEQYF
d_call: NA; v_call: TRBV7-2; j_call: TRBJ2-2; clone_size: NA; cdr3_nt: TGTGCCAGCAGCCCCGAACCCCAGTCCGGGGAGCTGTTTTTT; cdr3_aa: CASSPEPQSGELFF
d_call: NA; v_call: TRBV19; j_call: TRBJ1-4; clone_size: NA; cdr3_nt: TGTGCCAGTACGCTTTCCGGGGGCGGTAATGAAAAACTGTTTTTT; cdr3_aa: CASTLSGGGNEKLFF
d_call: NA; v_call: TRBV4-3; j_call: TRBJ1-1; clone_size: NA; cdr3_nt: TGCGCCAGCAGCCAAGATGTCCCGGGGAAGGGCTGGACTGAAGCTTTCTTT; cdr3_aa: CASSQDVPGKGWTEAFF
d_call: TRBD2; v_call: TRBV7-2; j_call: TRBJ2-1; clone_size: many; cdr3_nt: TGTGCCAGCAGCCCCAGGACTAGAGGCGATGAGCAGTTCTTC; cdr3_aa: CASSPRTRGDEQFF
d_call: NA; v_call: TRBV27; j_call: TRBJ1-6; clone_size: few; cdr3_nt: TGTGCCAGCAGCCTCGGGGCGCGTGCTTTTAATTCACCCCTCCACTTT; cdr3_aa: CASSLGARAFNSPLHF
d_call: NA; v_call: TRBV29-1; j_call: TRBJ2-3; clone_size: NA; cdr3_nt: TGCAGCGTTGAAGTCCTAAGCACAGATACGCAGTATTTT; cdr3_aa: CSVEVLSTDTQYF
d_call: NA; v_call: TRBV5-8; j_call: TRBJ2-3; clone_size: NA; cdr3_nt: TGTGCCAGCAGCTTGCGTAGCGGTACAGATACGCAGTATTTT; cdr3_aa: CASSLRSGTDTQYF
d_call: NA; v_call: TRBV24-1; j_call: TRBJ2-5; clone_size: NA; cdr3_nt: TGTGCCACCAGTGATTTGCTCATGACCCAGTACTTC; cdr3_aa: CATSDLLMTQYF
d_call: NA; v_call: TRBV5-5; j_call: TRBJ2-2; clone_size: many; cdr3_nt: TGTGCCAGCAGCTTAGGACCCAGTCCGAACACCGGGGAGCTGTTTTTT; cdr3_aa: CASSLGPSPNTGELFF
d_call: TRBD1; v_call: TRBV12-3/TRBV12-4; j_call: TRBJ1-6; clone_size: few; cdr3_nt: TGTGCCAGCAGTCGAGCCGGGACAGGGATGAATTCACCCCTCCACTTT; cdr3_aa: CASSRAGTGMNSPLHF
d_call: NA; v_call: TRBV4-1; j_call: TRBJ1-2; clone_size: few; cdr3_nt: TGCGCCAGCAGCCAAGAAACTAGCGGGGGCGGCTACACCTTC; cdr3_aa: CASSQETSGGGYTF
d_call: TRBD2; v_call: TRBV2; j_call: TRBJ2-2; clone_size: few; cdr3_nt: TGTGCCAGCAGTGACGCGGGGGACACCGGGGAGCTGTTTTTT; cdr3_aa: CASSDAGDTGELFF
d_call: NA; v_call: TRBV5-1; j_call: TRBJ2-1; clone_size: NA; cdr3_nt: TGCGCCAGCAGCCCGACGGTGCGCTCCTACAATGAGCAGTTGTTC; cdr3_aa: CASSPTVRSYNEQLF
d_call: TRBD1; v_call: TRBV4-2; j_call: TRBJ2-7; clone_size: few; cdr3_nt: TGTGCCAGCAGCCAACAACAGGGGCTCTACGAGCAGTACTTC; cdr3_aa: CASSQQQGLYEQYF
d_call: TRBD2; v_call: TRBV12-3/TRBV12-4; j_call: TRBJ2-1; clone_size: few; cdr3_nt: TGTGCCAGCAGTTTCATGGCGGGGGGGGGCTATGAGCAGTTCTTC; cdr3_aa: CASSFMAGGGYEQFF
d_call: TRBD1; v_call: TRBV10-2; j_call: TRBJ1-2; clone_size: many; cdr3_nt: TGCGCCAGCAGGCTGGGACAGGGGAACTATGGCTACACCTTC; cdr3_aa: CASRLGQGNYGYTF
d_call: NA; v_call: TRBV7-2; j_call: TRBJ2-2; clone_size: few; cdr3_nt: TGTGCCAGCAGCCTGTGGGGACACAACACCGGGGAGCTGTTTTTT; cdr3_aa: CASSLWGHNTGELFF
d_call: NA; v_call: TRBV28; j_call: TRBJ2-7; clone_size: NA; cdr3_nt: TGTGTCAGCAGTTCCCCTTCGCCTAAGCCCTACGAGCAGTACTTC; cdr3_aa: CVSSSPSPKPYEQYF
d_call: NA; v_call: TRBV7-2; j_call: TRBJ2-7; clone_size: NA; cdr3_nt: TGTGCCAGCAGCTTATTTTCCGGGACGGAGTACTTC; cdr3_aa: CASSLFSGTEYF
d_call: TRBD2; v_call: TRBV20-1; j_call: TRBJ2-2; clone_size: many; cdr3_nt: TGCAGTGCTAGTTTGCGGGGGGGAGACACCGGGGAGCTGTTTTTT; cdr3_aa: CSASLRGGDTGELFF
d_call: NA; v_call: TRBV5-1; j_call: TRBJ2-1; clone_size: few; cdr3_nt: TGCGCCAGCAGCCCGTCTTGGGGGCACTCCTACAATGAGCAGTTCTTC; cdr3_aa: CASSPSWGHSYNEQFF
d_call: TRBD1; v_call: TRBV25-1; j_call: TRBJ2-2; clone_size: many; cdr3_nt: TGTGCCAGCAGTGAATGGACAGGGGAAAACACCGGGGAGCTGTTTTTT; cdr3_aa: CASSEWTGENTGELFF
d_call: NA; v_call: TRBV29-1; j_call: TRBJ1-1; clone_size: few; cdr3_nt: TGCAGCGTTGCACAAAACACTGAAGCTTTCTTT; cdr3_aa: CSVAQNTEAFF
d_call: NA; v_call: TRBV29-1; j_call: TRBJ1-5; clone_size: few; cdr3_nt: TGCAGCGTTGGTGCCGTCAATCAGCCCCAGCATTTT; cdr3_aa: CSVGAVNQPQHF
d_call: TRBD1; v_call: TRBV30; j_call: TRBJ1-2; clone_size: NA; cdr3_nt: TGTGCCTGCCACAGGGGGCGAGACTATGGCTACACCTTC; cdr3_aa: CACHRGRDYGYTF
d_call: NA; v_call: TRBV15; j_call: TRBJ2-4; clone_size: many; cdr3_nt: TGTGCCACCAGCGGCGTAGCCAAAAACATTCAGTACTTC; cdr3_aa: CATSGVAKNIQYF
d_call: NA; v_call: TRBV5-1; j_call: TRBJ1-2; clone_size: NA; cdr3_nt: TGCGCCAGCACCTTTTTCCCTCCGGGCACTGTGGACTATGGCTACACCTTC; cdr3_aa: CASTFFPPGTVDYGYTF
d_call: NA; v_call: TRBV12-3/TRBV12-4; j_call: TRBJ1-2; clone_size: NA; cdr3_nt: TGTGCCAGCAGTTTCGGGAGAATCTATGGCTACACCTTC; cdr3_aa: CASSFGRIYGYTF
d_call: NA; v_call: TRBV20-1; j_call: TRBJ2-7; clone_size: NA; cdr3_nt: TGCAGTGCTAGATCAAGCGACAGGTCGTCCTACGAGCAGTACTTC; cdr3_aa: CSARSSDRSSYEQYF
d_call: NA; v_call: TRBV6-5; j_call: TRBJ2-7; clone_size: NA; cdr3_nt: TGTGCCAGCAGTAACCGGGACGAGCAGTACTTC; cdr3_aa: CASSNRDEQYF
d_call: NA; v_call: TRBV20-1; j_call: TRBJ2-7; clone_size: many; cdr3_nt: TGCAGTGCTAGAGGGGGGGACATGTCCTACGAGCAGTACTTC; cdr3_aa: CSARGGDMSYEQYF
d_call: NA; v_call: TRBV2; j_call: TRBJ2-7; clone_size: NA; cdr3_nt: TGTGCCAGCAGTGAAGTTTCTGAGCAGTACTTC; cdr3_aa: CASSEVSEQYF
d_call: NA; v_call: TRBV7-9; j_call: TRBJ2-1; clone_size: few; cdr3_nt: TGTGCCAGCAGCTCCTCGACTAGATCCTACAATGAGCAGTTCTTC; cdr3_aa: CASSSSTRSYNEQFF
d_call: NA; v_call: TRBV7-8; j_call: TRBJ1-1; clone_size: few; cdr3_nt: TGTGCCAGCAGCTTAAGGGGTCCTCGCCTGAACACTGAAGCTTTCTTT; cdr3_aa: CASSLRGPRLNTEAFF